These 3 T cell receptor beta chains were sequenced from one sample in a study of read filtering for tumor transcriptome and immune sequencing. This library used about 360 ng RNA and molecular barcoded adaptors spanning alpha/delta and beta/gamma chains. TCRdb called the reads again in MiXCR, with one record for every CDR3 protein. Of 39,000 or so distinct CDR3 sequences in the sample, 10% to 15% were seen once. The sample was a population of CD138-negative cells sorted from bone marrow. All receptors derive from a donor at least 40 years old with multiple myeloma.

This clonotype was seen at least ten times. The genes are TRBV9 and TRBJ2-5, with D possibly TRBD2 on 7 matching bases. CDR1 and CDR2 (germline): SGDLS, YYNGEE. The CDR3 length is 15 residues. Trimming took off 0 bases at V and 2 bases at J, with 11 bases between the two ends. The CDR3 reads CASSVGGGGQETQYF. The CDR3 nucleotides are TGTGCCAGCAGCGTAGGAGGGGGAGGGCAAGAGACCCAGTACTTC.

This clonotype has a count of ten or more. The chain has TRBV27 and TRBJ2-1, with TRBD2 matching over 8 bases. V lost 5 bases, J lost 8 bases, and 20 bases stayed unmatched. Germline values: CDR1 MNHEY, CDR2 SMNVEV (reference sequence). The CDR3 contains 18 residues. The CDR3 is CASSPKGRGGMGRDEQFF. The CDR3 coding sequence is TGTGCCAGCAGTCCTAAAGGCCGGGGGGGAATGGGGCGCGATGAGCAGTTCTTC.

There are many counts of this clonotype. V usage is TRBV13 and J usage is TRBJ2-7; 7 bases map to TRBD2. Germline-derived CDR1 and CDR2 are PRHDT and FYEKMQ (reference sequence). V dropped 2 bases and J dropped 5; count of bases not matched to a gene: 3. There are 13 residues in the CDR3. The CDR3 DNA reads TGTGCCAGCAGCTTAAGGCTAGCGGACGAGCAGTACTTC. It is translated as CASSLRLADEQYF.